The T cell receptor beta chain described here comes from a study of CD8 T cells in ankylosing spondylitis. Findings and caveats of the study: Reported data indicate significant enrichment of disease-linked clones within matched ankylosing spondylitis synovial fluid. Characteristic of ankylosing spondylitis blood, it appeared, was a TCR beta motif comprising roughly 8 highly homologous variants. Disease-linked clones proved CD8+ and comparatively uncommon in peripheral blood.

This CDR3 is 13 amino acids long. V gave up 2 bases and J gave up 2 bases, with 6 bases separating them. In germline, CDR1 is LGHNA, CDR2 YSLEER. TCRdb reprocessed the 5' RACE reads via MiXCR and lists one record per CDR3 protein. In the table there are 250,000 to 350,000 distinct CDR3 sequences, roughly 20% of which are singletons. This clonotype was seen more than once but under ten times. Its antigen is as yet unknown. The sequence derives from a female donor with ankylosing spondylitis or in good health (not recorded which). The sequenced sample was blood, either unsorted or a sorted T cell fraction (not recorded which). The V and J genes are TRBV4-3 and TRBJ1-1; D ambiguous. The DNA of the CDR3 is TGCGCCAGCAGCCAAACGATTAACACTGAAGCTTTCTTT. It codes for CASSQTINTEAFF.